The 27 T cell receptor beta chains given below trace back to one sample, sequenced in a study of cytomegalovirus exposure and HLA in healthy donors. The PCR ran on 60 Vbeta and 13 Jbeta primers. Only in-frame clones appear in the TCRdb table, and some are missing; sequencing was by immunoSEQ multiplex PCR. Of approximately 220,000 clones detected, 75% to 80% appear once; the ten largest clones hold over 1.5%. Sequenced sample: PBMCs. The receptors stem from a male donor in good health and CMV-seronegative.

V gene TRBV9 combines with J gene TRBJ2-1; TRBD2 matches at 9 bases. The CDR3 sequence is 16 residues long. The germline V gene has CDR1 SGDLS and CDR2 YYNGEE. V was pared by 0 bases and J by 4 bases, with 5 bases of the junction left unmatched. CDR3 sequence: CASSVESGGHYNEQFF. The CDR3 coding sequence is TGTGCCAGCAGCGTAGAGAGCGGGGGGCATTACAATGAGCAGTTCTTC. The whole variable domain, filled in from reference TRBV9 and TRBJ2-1, reads DSGVTQTPKHLITATGQRVTLRCSPRSGDLSVYWYQQSLDQGLQFLIQYYNGEERAKGNILERFSAQQFPDLHSELNLSSLELGDSALYFCASSVESGGHYNEQFFGPGTRLTVL.

About this clone: At one boundary the junction diverges from the germline segment, which might be a read error. The chain has TRBV6-6 and TRBJ2-1; the D gene is possibly TRBD2 (6 bases). This CDR3 has 13 residues. Germline assignment: CDR1 MNHNY and CDR2 SVGAGI (reference sequence). CDR3 coding DNA: TGTGCCAGCAGTTCGGCCCTAGCGCCCTCCGGTATCTTC. As protein: CASSSALAPSGIF.

This chain uses TRBV29-1 with TRBJ2-1; D gene uncertain. The CDR3 is made up of 14 amino acids. The germline V gene encodes CDR1 SQVTM and CDR2 ANQGSEA. V lost 6 bases to trimming and J lost 9 bases, with 21 bases between them. The CDR3 region is CSVARVNPAGEQFF. In DNA form, the CDR3 reads TGCAGCGTCGCACGCGTCAATCCTGCAGGTGAGCAGTTCTTC.

This clone occurred a few times. The gene calls are TRBV29-1 and TRBJ1-4; TRBD1 matches 7 bases. This CDR3 spans 13 amino acids. V shed 4 bases, J shed 3 bases, and the junction held 2 bases outside the gene matches. Germline V CDR1 and CDR2: SQVTM, ANQGSEA. CDR3 coding DNA: TGCAGCGTTGTCGGGACAGCTAATGAAAAACTGTTTTTT. Protein sequence: CSVVGTANEKLFF.

This chain links TRBV4-2 with TRBJ2-2; 14 positions match TRBD2. The germline CDR1 and CDR2 sequences are LGHNA and YNFKEQ. The CDR3 sequence is 18 residues long. V gave up 4 bases and J gave up 4 bases; unmatched junction bases: 8. The CDR3 DNA is TGTGCCAGCAGCCCACGGACTAGCGGGGGGCGGCCCACCGGGGAGCTGTTTTTT. Residues: CASSPRTSGGRPTGELFF.

This clone was picked up one time. The chain employs TRBV5-4 and TRBJ2-3, with D unclear. Germline CDR1 reads SGHNT; CDR2 reads YYREEE (reference sequence). Trimming left V 4 bases short and J 0 bases short, with 9 bases between. This CDR3 is built from 14 residues. The CDR3 DNA reads TGTGCCAGCAGCAGATTCCTAAGCACAGATACGCAGTATTTT. Its translation: CASSRFLSTDTQYF.

The rearrangement uses TRBV6-5 and TRBJ2-5; 7 bases align to TRBD1. The tail of the sequence fits TRBJ2-7 better, so the J call may be wrong. CDR3 size: 14 residues. Germline V CDR1 and CDR2: MNHEY, SVGAGI. The DNA of the CDR3 is TGTGCCAGCAGTTACGCAGGGGGCTCCTACGAGCAGTACTTC. Translating it yields CASSYAGGSYEQYF.

This clone was seen a handful of times. J is TRBJ1-4 and V is TRBV15; D unclear. Trimming pared 0 bases from V and 4 bases from J, leaving 9 bases between. The CDR3 runs to 15 residues. CDR1 and CDR2 from the germline V gene are LNHNV and YYDKDF (reference sequence). In DNA form, the CDR3 reads TGTGCCACCAGCAGAGACCGAATAGATAATGAAAAACTGTTTTTT. The encoded protein is CATSRDRIDNEKLFF.

The chain is built from TRBV15 and TRBJ2-1; D not resolved. V was trimmed by 1 base and J by 7 bases, leaving 5 bases between them. Per germline, CDR1 LNHNV and CDR2 YYDKDF (reference sequence). This CDR3 has 12 residues. CDR3 sequence (DNA): TGTGCCACCAGCAGAGGAGTGAATGAGCAGTTCTTC. Translating it yields CATSRGVNEQFF.

V usage is TRBV2 and J usage is TRBJ1-1; 10 nucleotides align to TRBD1. V gave up 5 bases and J gave up 6 bases; unmatched junction bases: 6. Germline V gene data show CDR1 as SNHLY and CDR2 as FYNNEI. The CDR3 length is 14 residues. For the CDR3, the DNA is TGTGCCAGCAGTAAGGGACAGGGGATACCTGAAGCTTTCTTT. This gives the protein CASSKGQGIPEAFF.

This chain uses TRBV7-9 with TRBJ2-5; D gene uncertain. The CDR3 has 13 residues. Germline V lookup: CDR1 SEHNR, CDR2 FQNEAQ (reference sequence). Between the trimmed V and J ends, which lost 2 bases and 4 bases, there was a span of 8 bases. This CDR3 reads CASSLSLLETQYF. In DNA form, the CDR3 reads TGTGCCAGCAGCTTATCCTTACTAGAGACCCAGTACTTC.

CDR3 loop: CASSRPGTGKGQETQYF. The CDR3 region has the DNA TGTGCCAGCAGCCGTCCCGGGACAGGGAAGGGACAAGAGACCCAGTACTTC. J is TRBJ2-5 and V is TRBV5-4, with TRBD1 matching over 9 bases. The V segment lost 4 bases and the J segment 2 bases; nucleotides outside the gene matches: 12. Germline V CDR1 and CDR2: SGHNT, YYREEE (reference sequence). This CDR3 is built from 17 residues.

The chain has TRBV27 and TRBJ2-1; weak D call: TRBD1 (6 bases). The germline V and J ends were trimmed by 2 bases and 8 bases, with 13 bases remaining between them. The germline CDR1 and CDR2 sequences are MNHEY and SMNVEV (reference sequence). The CDR3 spans 14 residues. The CDR3 DNA reads TGTGCCAGCAGTTTAATTACAGGGTTGGATGAGCAGTTCTTC. This codes for CASSLITGLDEQFF.

The chain uses TRBV23-1 and TRBJ2-7, with 7 bases fitting TRBD1. TRBV23-1 is placed among ORFs of uncertain function. V shed 9 bases and J 2 bases; nucleotides not matched to a gene: 10. The CDR3 is 14 residues long. The CDR3 loop is CARIRQGLPYEQYF. CDR3 DNA sequence: TGCGCCAGAATACGACAGGGTTTACCCTACGAGCAGTACTTC.

This chain uses TRBV5-1 with TRBJ2-5; 11 bases map to TRBD2. CDR3 length: 15 amino acids. Trimming at V came to 4 bases and at J to 5 bases, leaving 7 bases not matched to a gene. Germline CDR1 reads SGHRS; CDR2 reads YFSETQ. CDR3 sequence reads: CASSSTSGGTETQYF. The DNA of the CDR3 is TGCGCCAGCAGCAGTACTAGCGGGGGAACTGAGACCCAGTACTTC.

Here the CDR3 DNA reads TGTGCCAGCAGTTCTTCCGACAGGGCCTGGAAGCAGTACTTC. Amino acid sequence: CASSSSDRAWKQYF. J is TRBJ2-7 and V is TRBV28; TRBD1 matches 7 bases. V was clipped by 4 bases and J by 8 bases; unmatched bases: 11. CDR1 MDHEN and CDR2 SYDVKM come from the germline V gene. There are 14 residues in the CDR3.

This clone was seen a single time. CDR3 sequence: CASSLGSASYTF. For the CDR3, the DNA is TGTGCCAGCAGCTTAGGTAGCGCGAGCTACACCTTC. The chain is built from TRBV7-2 and TRBJ1-2; no clear D. V was shortened by 1 base and J by 9 bases, with 9 bases between the two germline ends. CDR3 size: 12 residues. Germline lookup yields CDR1 SGHTA and CDR2 FQGNSA.

In this sample, this clone turned up once. The chain is built from TRBV7-2 and TRBJ2-1; 14 bases align to TRBD2. The CDR3 sequence is 15 residues long. The germline V gene encodes CDR1 SGHTA and CDR2 FQGNSA. V trimming: 5 bases; J trimming: 7 bases; junction bases outside the gene matches: 4. CDR3 sequence: CASSAGLAGVNEQFF. In DNA form, the CDR3 reads TGTGCCAGCAGCGCGGGACTAGCGGGGGTAAATGAGCAGTTCTTC.

The V call is TRBV7-2, the J call TRBJ1-2; 8 bases fit TRBD1. Germline-derived CDR1 and CDR2 are SGHTA and FQGNSA. The CDR3 runs to 16 residues. J lost 7 bases, V lost 2 bases, and 12 bases had no gene match. The CDR3 sequence: CASSLLSGQGGSGYTF. Here the CDR3 DNA reads TGTGCCAGCAGCTTACTTAGTGGACAGGGAGGAAGTGGCTACACCTTC.

The CDR3 loop reads CASSPRGTGSYNEQFF. The CDR3 DNA reads as TGTGCCAGCAGCCCCCGCGGGACAGGGTCCTACAATGAGCAGTTCTTC. The rearrangement joins TRBV11-3 to TRBJ2-1, with 9 bases matching TRBD1. Germline V gene sequence: CDR1 SGHNT, CDR2 YENEEA. The V and J ends lost 5 bases and 1 base, in that order; junction bases with no gene match: 6. The CDR3 length is 16 residues.

This clone was seen a handful of times. The same CDR3 is also encoded by other DNA sequences in this sample. The chain couples TRBV9 to TRBJ1-2; TRBD1 matches at 8 bases. Germline CDR1 SGDLS, CDR2 YYNGEE. V dropped 0 bases and J dropped 2; count of bases not matched to a gene: 0. This CDR3 comprises 14 residues. CDR3 protein: CASSVGQGNYGYTF. The CDR3 nucleotides read TGTGCCAGCAGCGTAGGACAGGGGAACTATGGCTACACCTTC.

The rearrangement joins TRBV15 to TRBJ1-1; D is uncertain. Germline loops: CDR1 LNHNV, CDR2 YYDKDF (reference sequence). Trimming shortened V by 8 bases and J by 0 bases, and 10 bases separated the two germline ends. This CDR3 contains 13 residues. CDR3 protein: CATHEQMNTEAFF. The CDR3 DNA is TGTGCCACCCATGAACAAATGAACACTGAAGCTTTCTTT. Variable domain in full (rest from reference TRBV15 and TRBJ1-1): DAMVIQNPRYQVTQFGKPVTLSCSQTLNHNVMYWYQQKSSQAPKLLFHYYDKDFNNEADTPDNFQSRRPNTSFCFLDIRSPGLGDTAMYLCATHEQMNTEAFFGQGTRLTVV.

The genes are TRBV19 and TRBJ2-3; 8 bases align to TRBD2. The CDR3 runs to 19 residues. V shed 5 bases, J shed 4 bases, and the junction held 20 bases outside the gene matches. Germline V CDR1 and CDR2: LNHDA, SQIVND (reference sequence). CDR3 sequence reads: CASSRTFHGPGLAPDTQYF. The CDR3 DNA reads as TGTGCCAGTAGTCGCACCTTCCATGGGCCCGGACTAGCACCAGATACGCAGTATTTT.

CDR3 DNA sequence: TGTGCCACCAGCACCACAGGGTTCGGAAACACCATATATTTT. It codes for CATSTTGFGNTIYF. The rearrangement links TRBV15 to TRBJ1-3; the D gene is possibly TRBD1 (6 bases). The V end lost 4 bases, the J end lost 4 bases, and 11 bases lay between the germline ends. The CDR3 covers 14 residues. The germline V gene has CDR1 LNHNV and CDR2 YYDKDF (reference sequence).

J is TRBJ1-6 and V is TRBV9; D is unresolved. Germline CDR1 and CDR2: SGDLS and YYNGEE. The CDR3 is 18 residues long. V was clipped by 0 bases and J by 9 bases, with 22 bases between them. CDR3 amino acids: CASSVEEGTALRISPLHF. The CDR3 DNA follows: TGTGCCAGCAGCGTAGAAGAGGGTACAGCGCTCCGAATTTCACCCCTCCACTTT.

Notes on this clone: A junction boundary mismatches the germline segment, possibly from a read error. Within the sample, other DNA sequences also encode this same CDR3. V usage is TRBV6-5 and J usage is TRBJ1-4; a weak D match, TRBD1 (5 bases). The germline gives CDR1 MNHEY, CDR2 SVGAGI. The CDR3 is 14 amino acids. CDR3 sequence: CASSRQGGNEKLFF. CDR3 bases: TGTGCCAGCAGTCGCCAGGGCGGTAATGAAAAACTGTTTTTC.

The rearrangement uses TRBV29-1 and TRBJ2-2; 7 bases are a match to TRBD1. CDR1 is SQVTM and CDR2 is ANQGSEA in the germline V gene. J gave up 7 bases and V 4 bases, and 12 bases lay outside the gene matches. The CDR3 runs to 15 residues. The CDR3 nucleotides are TGCAGCGTTGCGGGCAGGGGGTTTTACGGCGGGGAGCTGTTTTTT. Its protein product is CSVAGRGFYGGELFF.